These T cell receptor beta chains were read from a single sample in a study of T cells in Graves' hyperthyroidism and ophthalmopathy. TCRdb re-called the multiplex PCR reads through MiXCR, storing one row per CDR3 protein. The data show under 650,000 distinct CDR3 sequences, about 17% seen once. The sample comprised blood. Receptors originate from a woman aged 25 to 45 with Graves' hyperthyroidism. CDR3s include the opening cysteine and the closing phenylalanine or tryptophan. Each record gives: J gene, CDR3 length, D gene, clone size, V gene, CDR3 DNA, CDR3 protein. A D gene is named only where the DNA matches it firmly. A clone size is listed for some rows: how often the clone was seen (once, few, many), or a class if it is expanded.

TRBJ1-4,16,NA,many,TRBV28,TGTGCCAGCAGATCTCTATTGGGGAGGTCCTTTGAAAAACTGTTTTTT,CASRSLLGRSFEKLFF
TRBJ2-1,14,TRBD1,many,TRBV12-3/TRBV12-4,TGTGCCAGCAGTGTCGGGACAGGGTACAATGAGCAGTTCTTC,CASSVGTGYNEQFF
TRBJ2-3,14,NA,few,TRBV7-9,TGTGCCAGCAGCTTTATTCAGGGGACAGATACGCAGTATTTT,CASSFIQGTDTQYF
TRBJ1-1,13,TRBD1,many,TRBV12-3/TRBV12-4,TGTGCCAGCAGAGGACAGGCGAACACTGAAGCTTTCTTT,CASRGQANTEAFF
TRBJ2-7,14,NA,many,TRBV28,TGTGCCAGCAGTAGGGCAGGGATGACCTACGAGCAGTACTTC,CASSRAGMTYEQYF
TRBJ2-7,14,NA,many,TRBV20-1,TGCAGTGCTAGGGGCAAGGGTTCCTCCTACGAGCAGTACTTC,CSARGKGSSYEQYF
TRBJ1-1,15,NA,NA,TRBV7-2,TGTGCCAGCAGCTCTCCCCTTTGGGTGGACACTGAAGCTTTCTTT,CASSSPLWVDTEAFF
TRBJ2-7,14,NA,many,TRBV7-9,TGTGCCAGCAGCTTAGCGAAAGAGGGGCACGAGCAGTACTTC,CASSLAKEGHEQYF
TRBJ2-7,13,NA,many,TRBV6-6,TGTGCCAGCAGTTACGTCGGGGGCGACGAGCAGTACTTC,CASSYVGGDEQYF
TRBJ1-2,13,NA,many,TRBV18,TGTGCCAGCTCACCTGAGGATCTCTATGGCTACACCTTC,CASSPEDLYGYTF